The following is a T cell receptor (beta chain) sequence with its context. The data were produced by immunoSEQ multiplex PCR, yet TCRdb's version contains in-frame clones alone and is incomplete. The data show some 40,000 clones, approximately 95% seen once. V was cut by 5 bases and J by 13 bases, with 21 bases left in between. The CDR3 contains 14 residues. CDR1 is MDHEN and CDR2 is SYDVKM in the germline V gene. Each donor contributed about 100,000 T cells on average, unsorted. The data belong to a study of T cells in tuberculosis. Sequencing input: PBMCs. The TCR originated in a donor between 5 and 29 years old with latent tuberculosis or without tuberculosis infection. V gene TRBV28 combines with J gene TRBJ1-3; D may be TRBD1 (6 bases). The CDR3, as DNA: TGTGCCAGCAGTCTTTACTACCGGGACACCGGGATATATTTT. Amino acid sequence: CASSLYYRDTGIYF.